The rows below give T cell receptor beta chains drawn from one sample of a study of cytomegalovirus exposure and HLA in healthy donors. TCRdb's copy holds only in-frame clones and misses some; the assay was immunoSEQ multiplex PCR. The sample yields over 100,000 clones, about 80% seen once. Material: PBMCs. The origin of the receptors is a man younger than 45 in good health and CMV-seronegative. Both conserved end residues are part of each CDR3. A D gene is named only where the DNA matches it firmly. Some rows have no size entry. The others give once, few or many, or a class for an expanded clone.

>TRBV7-9|TRBD1|TRBJ2-7|NA
CASSWDSSYEQYF
TGTGCCAGCAGCTGGGACAGCTCCTACGAGCAGTACTTC
>TRBV5-1|NA|TRBJ2-2|NA
CASSLVARIFGTGELFF
TGCGCCAGCAGCTTGGTGGCGCGGATCTTTGGGACCGGGGAGCTGTTTTTT
>TRBV5-6|TRBD1|TRBJ2-2|NA
CASSTGQGPIYTGELFF
TGTGCCAGCAGCACTGGACAGGGGCCGATCTACACCGGGGAGCTGTTTTTT
>TRBV10-3|TRBD2|TRBJ2-1|NA
CATLGVREGIEQFF
TGTGCCACTCTGGGTGTGCGGGAGGGAATTGAGCAGTTCTTC
>TRBV5-4|NA|TRBJ2-2|NA
CASSYSMTSITGELFF
TGTGCCAGCAGCTACTCCATGACTTCTATAACCGGGGAGCTGTTTTTT
>TRBV10-3|TRBD2|TRBJ2-2|NA
CAIRRESTGELFF
TGTGCCATCAGGCGGGAGAGCACCGGGGAGCTGTTTTTT
>TRBV9|TRBD2|TRBJ2-3|NA
CASSVGGSTDTQYF
TGTGCCAGCAGCGTCGGGGGGAGCACAGATACGCAGTATTTT
>TRBV28|NA|TRBJ2-3|NA
CASLSSTDTQYF
TGTGCCAGCCTGAGTAGCACAGATACGCAGTATTTT
>TRBV2|TRBD1|TRBJ1-5|NA
CASSAAGTGANQPQHF
TGTGCCAGCAGTGCCGCCGGGACAGGGGCCAATCAGCCCCAGCATTTT
>TRBV2|TRBD2|TRBJ2-5|NA
CASSEVTGLAGHQETQYF
TGTGCCAGCAGCGAAGTCACTGGACTAGCGGGCCACCAAGAGACCCAGTACTTC
>TRBV13|NA|TRBJ1-2|NA
CASSLSPGRDYTF
TGTGCCAGCAGCTTGTCACCGGGTAGAGACTACACCTTC
>TRBV2|TRBD1|TRBJ1-2|NA
CASSLRDRDTYGYTF
TGTGCCAGCAGTCTGAGGGACAGGGATACGTATGGCTACACCTTC
>TRBV6-5|TRBD1|TRBJ2-7|NA
CASRMTGGAGEQYF
TGTGCCAGCAGAATGACAGGGGGCGCGGGCGAGCAGTACTTC
>TRBV6-5|TRBD1|TRBJ1-3|few
CASSYGTGDRNTIYF
TGTGCCAGCAGTTACGGGACAGGGGATCGAAACACCATATATTTT
>TRBV21-1|NA|TRBJ2-7|NA
CASSGEGPTYEQYF
TGTGCCAGCAGCGGAGAGGGCCCGACCTACGAGCAGTACTTC
>TRBV7-2|TRBD2|TRBJ2-3|NA
CASSPGPGLAGSTDTQYF
TGTGCCAGCAGCCCCGGACCGGGACTAGCGGGAAGTACAGATACGCAGTATTTT
>TRBV11-2|NA|TRBJ2-7|NA
CASSLGQGLEQYF
TGTGCCAGCAGCTTAGGGCAGGGTCTCGAGCAGTACTTC
>TRBV9|NA|TRBJ2-1|NA
CASSVEGGAHNEQFF
TGTGCCAGCAGCGTAGAGGGTGGGGCACACAATGAGCAGTTCTTC
>TRBV6-6|TRBD1|TRBJ2-1|NA
CASIRDRVNEQFF
TGTGCCAGCATCCGGGACAGGGTCAATGAGCAGTTCTTC
>TRBV7-9|NA|TRBJ2-2|NA
CASSLPGTYTGELFF
TGTGCCAGCAGCTTGCCCGGGACATACACCGGGGAGCTGTTTTTT
>TRBV6-1|NA|TRBJ2-2|NA
CASSVIREATGELFF
TGTGCCAGCAGTGTTATCAGGGAGGCCACCGGGGAGCTGTTTTTT
>TRBV29-1|NA|TRBJ1-1|few
CSASGGWGMNTEAFF
TGCAGCGCATCCGGGGGGTGGGGGATGAACACTGAAGCTTTCTTT